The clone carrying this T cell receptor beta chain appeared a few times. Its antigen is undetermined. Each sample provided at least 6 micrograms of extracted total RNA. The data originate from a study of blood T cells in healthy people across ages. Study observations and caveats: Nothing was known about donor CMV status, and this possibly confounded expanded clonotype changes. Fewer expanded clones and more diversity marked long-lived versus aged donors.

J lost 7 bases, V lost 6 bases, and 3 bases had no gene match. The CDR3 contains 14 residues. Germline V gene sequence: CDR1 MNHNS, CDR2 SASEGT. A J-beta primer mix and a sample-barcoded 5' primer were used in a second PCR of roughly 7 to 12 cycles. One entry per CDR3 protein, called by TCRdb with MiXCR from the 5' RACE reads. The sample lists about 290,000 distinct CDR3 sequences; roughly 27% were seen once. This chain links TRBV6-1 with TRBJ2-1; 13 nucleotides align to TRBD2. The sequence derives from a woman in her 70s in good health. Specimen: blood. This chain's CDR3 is CASRWTSGRNEQFF. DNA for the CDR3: TGTGCCAGCAGATGGACTAGCGGGAGAAATGAGCAGTTCTTC.